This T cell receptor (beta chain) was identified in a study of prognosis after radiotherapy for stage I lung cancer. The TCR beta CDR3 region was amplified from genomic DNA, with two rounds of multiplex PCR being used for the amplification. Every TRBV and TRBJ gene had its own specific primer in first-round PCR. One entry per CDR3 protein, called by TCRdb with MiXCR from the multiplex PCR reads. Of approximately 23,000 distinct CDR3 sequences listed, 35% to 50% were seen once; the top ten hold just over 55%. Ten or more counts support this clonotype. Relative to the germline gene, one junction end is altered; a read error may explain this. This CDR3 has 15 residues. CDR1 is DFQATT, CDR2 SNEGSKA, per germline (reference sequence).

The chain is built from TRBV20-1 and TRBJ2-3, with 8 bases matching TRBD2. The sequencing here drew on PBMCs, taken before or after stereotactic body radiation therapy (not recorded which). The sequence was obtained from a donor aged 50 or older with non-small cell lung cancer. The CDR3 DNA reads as TGCAGTACTAGTGGCCGGGGGGGTTTCACAGATACGCAGTATTTT. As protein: CSTSGRGGFTDTQYF.